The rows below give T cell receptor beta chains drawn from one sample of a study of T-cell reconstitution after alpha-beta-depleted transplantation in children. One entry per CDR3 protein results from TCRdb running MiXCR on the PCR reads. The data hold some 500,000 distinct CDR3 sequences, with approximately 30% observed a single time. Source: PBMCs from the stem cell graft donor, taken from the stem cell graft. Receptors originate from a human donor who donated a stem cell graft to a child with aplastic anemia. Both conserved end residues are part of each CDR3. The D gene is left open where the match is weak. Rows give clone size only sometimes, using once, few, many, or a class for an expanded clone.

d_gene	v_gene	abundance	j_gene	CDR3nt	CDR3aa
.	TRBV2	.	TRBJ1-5	TGTGCCAGCAGTGAAGTCAGGGTTTATCAGCCCCAGCATTTT	CASSEVRVYQPQHF
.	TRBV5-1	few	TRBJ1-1	TGCGCCAGCAGCTTGGAAGAGCTGAACACTGAAGCTTTCTTT	CASSLEELNTEAFF
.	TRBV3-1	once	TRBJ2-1	TGTGCCAGCAGTCAAGCCCGACAGGTCAATGAGCAGTTCTTC	CASSQARQVNEQFF
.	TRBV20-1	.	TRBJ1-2	TGCAGTGCTAGGACAGACTATGGCTACACCTTC	CSARTDYGYTF
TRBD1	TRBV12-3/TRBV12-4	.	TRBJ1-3	TGTGCCAGCAGTTTCGGACAGGGCGACTCTGGAAACACCATATATTTT	CASSFGQGDSGNTIYF
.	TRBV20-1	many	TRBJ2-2	TGCAGTGCTAGGATATTGAGGGGCGCCGCGAACACCGGGGAGCTGTTTTTT	CSARILRGAANTGELFF
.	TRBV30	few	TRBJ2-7	TGTGCCTGGAGGCTACAGGGAAGAATCAACGAGCAGTACTTC	CAWRLQGRINEQYF
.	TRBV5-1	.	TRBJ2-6	TGCGCCAGCAGCTCCGACCGGCCGGGACTGGCCTCTGGGGCCAACGTCCTGACTTTC	CASSSDRPGLASGANVLTF
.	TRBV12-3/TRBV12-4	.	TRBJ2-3	TGTGCCAGCACCGCTAGGCAGGGCCCAGATACGCAGTATTTT	CASTARQGPDTQYF
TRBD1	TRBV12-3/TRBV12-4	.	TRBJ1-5	TGTGCCAGCGGTGCAGGGGGTTTTCAGCCCCAGCATTTT	CASGAGGFQPQHF
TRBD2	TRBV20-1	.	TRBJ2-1	TGCAGTGCTAGAGATACTAGCGGGAGTACCTACAATGAGCAGTTCTTC	CSARDTSGSTYNEQFF
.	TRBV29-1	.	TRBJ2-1	TGCAGCGTTGAAGCGGGATTCAATGAGCAGTTCTTC	CSVEAGFNEQFF
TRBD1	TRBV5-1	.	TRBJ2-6	TGCGCCAGCAGTCGGGACAGCTCTGGGGCCAACGTCCTGACTTTC	CASSRDSSGANVLTF
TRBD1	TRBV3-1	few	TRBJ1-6	TGTGCCAGCAGCCAAGATTTCGGGACAGGTGCTCACCTAGGTTCACCCCTCCACTTT	CASSQDFGTGAHLGSPLHF
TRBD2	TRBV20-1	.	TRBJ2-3	TGCAGTGCTAGTGATAGCGGGAGGGCCGCAGATACGCAGTATTTT	CSASDSGRAADTQYF
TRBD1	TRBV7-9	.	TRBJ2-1	TGTGCCAGCAGTCGACAGGGGAGCGTCCGTGAGCAGTTCTTC	CASSRQGSVREQFF
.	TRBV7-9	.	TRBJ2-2	TGTGCCAGCAGCTCTCTCCCGGAGCTGTTTTTT	CASSSLPELFF
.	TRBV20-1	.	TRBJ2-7	TGCAGTGCTAATGATCGGACAGACTACGAGCAGTACTTC	CSANDRTDYEQYF
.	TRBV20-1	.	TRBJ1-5	TGCAGTGCTAGTGCGGGAGTGTACAATCAGCCCCAGCATTTT	CSASAGVYNQPQHF
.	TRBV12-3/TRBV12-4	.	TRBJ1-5	TGTGCCAGCAGTTTGTGGCTGTATAGCAATCAGCCCCAGCATTTT	CASSLWLYSNQPQHF
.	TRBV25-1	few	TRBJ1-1	TGTGCCAGCAGTGGGGGACTGTTAAACACTGAAGCTTTCTTT	CASSGGLLNTEAFF
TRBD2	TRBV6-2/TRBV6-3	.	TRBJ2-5	TGTGCCAGCAGTTACTTGGGACTAGCGGGAGCAGAGACCCAGTACTTC	CASSYLGLAGAETQYF